These T cell receptor beta chains were read from a single sample in a study of T-cell reconstitution after alpha-beta-depleted transplantation in children. One entry per CDR3 protein, called by TCRdb with MiXCR from the PCR reads. Of some 550,000 distinct CDR3 sequences in the sample, roughly 18% were seen once. The sequenced sample was PBMCs from the stem cell graft donor, obtained from the stem cell graft. These receptors came from a human donor who donated a stem cell graft to a child with acute lymphoblastic leukemia. The CDR3 runs from the conserved cysteine through the conserved F or W. D genes are given only for firm matches. Where a row states a size, it is once, few, many or the class of an expanded clone; other rows omit it.

D gene: TRBD1; CDR3 length: 16; J gene: TRBJ2-4; clone size: few; V gene: TRBV12-3/TRBV12-4; CDR3 DNA: TGTGCCAGCAGTCCACGGACAGGGGGCCGCAAAAACATTCAGTACTTC; CDR3 protein: CASSPRTGGRKNIQYF
D gene: -; CDR3 length: 15; J gene: TRBJ2-7; clone size: -; V gene: TRBV20-1; CDR3 DNA: TGCAGTGCTAGAGCGGTTGGTCCCCCCTCGGCCGAGCAGTACTTC; CDR3 protein: CSARAVGPPSAEQYF
D gene: TRBD2; CDR3 length: 15; J gene: TRBJ2-1; clone size: -; V gene: TRBV6-1; CDR3 DNA: TGTGCCAGCAGAGCCGGGACTAGCGGGAGAAATGAGCAGTTCTTC; CDR3 protein: CASRAGTSGRNEQFF
D gene: TRBD1; CDR3 length: 14; J gene: TRBJ1-4; clone size: few; V gene: TRBV12-3/TRBV12-4; CDR3 DNA: TGTGCCAGCAGATTAACAGGGGGCTCGGAAAAACTGTTTTTT; CDR3 protein: CASRLTGGSEKLFF
D gene: TRBD1; CDR3 length: 13; J gene: TRBJ2-1; clone size: -; V gene: TRBV15; CDR3 DNA: TGTGCCACCAGCAGCCCACCGGGACAGGGGCAGTTCTTC; CDR3 protein: CATSSPPGQGQFF
D gene: -; CDR3 length: 8; J gene: TRBJ1-2; clone size: -; V gene: TRBV29-1; CDR3 DNA: TGCAGCGTTGCTGGCTACACCTTC; CDR3 protein: CSVAGYTF
D gene: -; CDR3 length: 12; J gene: TRBJ2-5; clone size: few; V gene: TRBV5-1; CDR3 DNA: TGCGCCAGCAGCGGAAGGTGGGAGACCCAGTACTTC; CDR3 protein: CASSGRWETQYF
D gene: TRBD2; CDR3 length: 15; J gene: TRBJ2-5; clone size: -; V gene: TRBV5-8; CDR3 DNA: TGTGCCAGCAGCCATCACCCTAGCGGGAGTGAGACCCAGTACTTC; CDR3 protein: CASSHHPSGSETQYF
D gene: TRBD1; CDR3 length: 15; J gene: TRBJ1-2; clone size: once; V gene: TRBV7-8; CDR3 DNA: TGTGCCAGCAGCCCAAGACAGGGTCTGGGTTATGGCTACACCTTC; CDR3 protein: CASSPRQGLGYGYTF
D gene: TRBD1; CDR3 length: 14; J gene: TRBJ1-1; clone size: many; V gene: TRBV6-5; CDR3 DNA: TGTGCCAGCAGTTGGACAGGTCTGAACACTGAAGCTTTCTTT; CDR3 protein: CASSWTGLNTEAFF
D gene: TRBD2; CDR3 length: 15; J gene: TRBJ2-7; clone size: -; V gene: TRBV5-1; CDR3 DNA: TGCGCCAGCCGGGAGGGAGGGCAGACCTCCTACGAGCAGTACTTC; CDR3 protein: CASREGGQTSYEQYF
D gene: TRBD1; CDR3 length: 16; J gene: TRBJ1-2; clone size: few; V gene: TRBV27; CDR3 DNA: TGTGCCAGCAGCTCACCTCCAGGACAGGGCCACTATGGCTACACCTTC; CDR3 protein: CASSSPPGQGHYGYTF
D gene: -; CDR3 length: 15; J gene: TRBJ1-4; clone size: -; V gene: TRBV25-1; CDR3 DNA: TGTGCCAGCAGGCGGGGGACCCACGGTAATGAAAAACTGTTTTTT; CDR3 protein: CASRRGTHGNEKLFF
D gene: -; CDR3 length: 13; J gene: TRBJ1-1; clone size: -; V gene: TRBV4-1; CDR3 DNA: TGCGCCAGCAGCCAGTCGAGCGCCACTGAAGCTTTCTTT; CDR3 protein: CASSQSSATEAFF
D gene: -; CDR3 length: 15; J gene: TRBJ1-2; clone size: -; V gene: TRBV7-2; CDR3 DNA: TGTGCCAGCAGCTTAAGAACAGGGAATCGCTATGGCTACACCTTC; CDR3 protein: CASSLRTGNRYGYTF
D gene: TRBD1; CDR3 length: 14; J gene: TRBJ2-7; clone size: few; V gene: TRBV19; CDR3 DNA: TGTGCCACTGAAACCGGGACAGGGATCCACGAGCAGTACTTC; CDR3 protein: CATETGTGIHEQYF
D gene: TRBD2; CDR3 length: 19; J gene: TRBJ2-3; clone size: few; V gene: TRBV4-2; CDR3 DNA: TGTGCCAGCAGCCAAGACCTCGACCTTTCAGCGGGAGTGGGAGATACGCAGTATTTT; CDR3 protein: CASSQDLDLSAGVGDTQYF
D gene: -; CDR3 length: 15; J gene: TRBJ2-2; clone size: -; V gene: TRBV19; CDR3 DNA: TGTGCCAGTAGTATGGGTATGACGAACACCGGGGAGCTGTTTTTT; CDR3 protein: CASSMGMTNTGELFF
D gene: -; CDR3 length: 15; J gene: TRBJ2-2; clone size: few; V gene: TRBV6-1; CDR3 DNA: TGTGCCACCAGATGGGGCCCTGCGGGTACCGGGGAGCTGTTTTTT; CDR3 protein: CATRWGPAGTGELFF
D gene: -; CDR3 length: 12; J gene: TRBJ1-1; clone size: few; V gene: TRBV5-1; CDR3 DNA: TGCGCCAGCAGCTTGGCCGTGTTTGAAGCTTTCTTT; CDR3 protein: CASSLAVFEAFF
D gene: TRBD2; CDR3 length: 17; J gene: TRBJ2-1; clone size: -; V gene: TRBV28; CDR3 DNA: TGTGCCAGCAGTTTACGACTAACTAGCGGGAGGTGGAATGAGCAGTTCTTC; CDR3 protein: CASSLRLTSGRWNEQFF
D gene: -; CDR3 length: 13; J gene: TRBJ1-1; clone size: -; V gene: TRBV20-1; CDR3 DNA: TGCAGTGCTACGTTAAGGGGGAACACTGAAGCTTTCTTT; CDR3 protein: CSATLRGNTEAFF
D gene: -; CDR3 length: 13; J gene: TRBJ2-2; clone size: few; V gene: TRBV6-5; CDR3 DNA: TGTGCCAGCAGTTACAGCGCCGGCGGGGAGCTGTTTTTT; CDR3 protein: CASSYSAGGELFF
D gene: -; CDR3 length: 15; J gene: TRBJ2-1; clone size: few; V gene: TRBV5-1; CDR3 DNA: TGCGCCAGCACAGTCATCCGGGCCGCCTACAATGAGCAGTTCTTC; CDR3 protein: CASTVIRAAYNEQFF
D gene: TRBD2; CDR3 length: 11; J gene: TRBJ2-7; clone size: -; V gene: TRBV29-1; CDR3 DNA: TGCAGCGGGGGGAGGGAGGCCGAGCAGTACTTC; CDR3 protein: CSGGREAEQYF
D gene: -; CDR3 length: 14; J gene: TRBJ2-4; clone size: few; V gene: TRBV3-1; CDR3 DNA: TGTGCCAGCAGCCAAGTTCCGGGGGAAAACATTCAGTACTTC; CDR3 protein: CASSQVPGENIQYF
D gene: TRBD2; CDR3 length: 18; J gene: TRBJ2-2; clone size: -; V gene: TRBV9; CDR3 DNA: TGTGCCAGCAGCGCCCCCCGAGGGACTAGCCCAGACACCGGGGAGCTGTTTTTT; CDR3 protein: CASSAPRGTSPDTGELFF
D gene: -; CDR3 length: 17; J gene: TRBJ2-6; clone size: -; V gene: TRBV5-1; CDR3 DNA: TGCGCCAGCAGCTTCGGAGCCCCTAACCCTGGGGCCAACGTCCTGACTTTC; CDR3 protein: CASSFGAPNPGANVLTF
D gene: -; CDR3 length: 16; J gene: TRBJ1-5; clone size: -; V gene: TRBV7-2; CDR3 DNA: TGTGCCAGCAGCCCCCAGGGGCCGGGGTCGAGTCAGCCCCAGCATTTT; CDR3 protein: CASSPQGPGSSQPQHF
D gene: TRBD2; CDR3 length: 15; J gene: TRBJ2-7; clone size: -; V gene: TRBV6-5; CDR3 DNA: TGTGCCAGCAGTCCCGGGACTAGCGAATCCTACGAGCAGTACTTC; CDR3 protein: CASSPGTSESYEQYF
D gene: -; CDR3 length: 12; J gene: TRBJ2-7; clone size: few; V gene: TRBV6-5; CDR3 DNA: TGTGCCAGCAGCAAAGCACCCTACGAGCAGTACTTC; CDR3 protein: CASSKAPYEQYF
D gene: -; CDR3 length: 13; J gene: TRBJ2-7; clone size: -; V gene: TRBV20-1; CDR3 DNA: TGCAGTGCTAGAGGAGGGACCCCCTACGAGCAGTACTTC; CDR3 protein: CSARGGTPYEQYF
D gene: -; CDR3 length: 16; J gene: TRBJ2-3; clone size: few; V gene: TRBV12-3/TRBV12-4; CDR3 DNA: TGTGCCAGCAGTTTAATACAGGGACGGAGCACAGATACGCAGTATTTT; CDR3 protein: CASSLIQGRSTDTQYF
D gene: -; CDR3 length: 17; J gene: TRBJ2-6; clone size: few; V gene: TRBV15; CDR3 DNA: TGTGCCACCAGCAGAGAGGGGGCCAGCTCTGGGGCCAACGTCCTGACTTTC; CDR3 protein: CATSREGASSGANVLTF
D gene: -; CDR3 length: 13; J gene: TRBJ1-6; clone size: -; V gene: TRBV25-1; CDR3 DNA: TGTGCCAGCAGTGAACAGGGTTATTCACCCCTCCACTTT; CDR3 protein: CASSEQGYSPLHF